A single sample gave rise to the 5 T cell receptor beta chains below, sequenced in a study of OX40 agonist ivuxolimab in advanced cancers. TCRdb's table, derived via immunoSEQ multiplex PCR, lists solely in-frame clones and lacks some. Of some 10,000 clones listed, approximately 87% are singletons. Here the sequenced sample was CD4+ or CD8+ T cells sorted from blood, taken in a trial of the OX40 agonist ivuxolimab. All receptors come from an adult with an advanced solid tumor such as melanoma, head and neck, liver or kidney cancer.

This chain uses TRBV7-6 with TRBJ1-2; D remains unclear. Trimming took 5 bases from V and 0 from J, leaving 10 bases between them. CDR1 and CDR2 from the germline V gene are SGHVS and FNYEAQ. CDR3 length equals 14 residues. This chain's CDR3 is CASSPREANYGYTF. In nucleotides, the CDR3 is TGTGCCAGCAGCCCAAGGGAGGCTAACTATGGCTACACCTTC.

The chain joins TRBV27 to TRBJ1-2; 9 nucleotides agree with TRBD1. The V gene's germline CDR1 is MNHEY and CDR2 SMNVEV (reference sequence). J gave up 2 bases and V 4 bases, and 5 bases lay outside the gene matches. The CDR3 covers 15 residues. CDR3 sequence reads: CASSSIGTGNYGYTF. The DNA of the CDR3 is TGTGCCAGCAGTTCGATCGGGACAGGGAACTATGGCTACACCTTC.

This chain uses TRBV5-8 with TRBJ2-7; tentatively, D is TRBD2 (5 bases). The CDR3 runs to 15 residues. Trimming took off 4 bases at V and 2 bases at J, with 16 bases between the two ends. The germline CDR1 and CDR2 sequences are SGHTS and YDEGEE. CDR3 sequence reads: CASSTVGSTTYEQYF. For the CDR3, the DNA is TGTGCCAGCAGCACAGTAGGGAGTACTACCTACGAGCAGTACTTC.

J is TRBJ2-1 and V is TRBV6-1; D may match TRBD1 or TRBD2 (6 bases each). Per the germline V gene, CDR1 is MNHNS and CDR2 is SASEGT. CDR3 length equals 14 residues. V was cut by 1 base and J by 7 bases, with 11 bases left in between. CDR3 region: CASSEGGAGNEQFF. The CDR3 region has the DNA TGTGCCAGCAGTGAAGGGGGGGCTGGGAATGAGCAGTTCTTC.

The chain combines TRBV7-9 with TRBJ1-1; a possible D gene is TRBD1 (6 bases). In germline, CDR1 is SEHNR, CDR2 FQNEAQ (reference sequence). V was cut by 4 bases and J by 7 bases, with 13 bases left in between. CDR3 length: 13 amino acids. The CDR3 sequence: CASSSKDSFEAFF. CDR3 in DNA: TGTGCCAGCAGCTCCAAGGACAGCTTTGAAGCTTTCTTT.